This T cell receptor beta chain emerged from a study of CD8+ T cells in alopecia areata. Study context: Treated patients were dosed with oral tofacitinib, taking 5 to 10 mg twice daily.

Cell sorting was applied to PBMCs, and CD4+ and CD8+ T cells were collected. Germline CDR1 and CDR2: SGDLS and YYNGEE. Losses at the gene ends were 0 bases for V and 7 bases for J; bases not matched to a gene: 3. The CDR3 is made up of 15 amino acids. In each case, RNA was isolated and then reverse transcribed into cDNA as the sequencing template. Clones were read by immunoSEQ multiplex PCR, and TCRdb kept only the in-frame ones, dropping some. The sample lists hundreds of thousands of clones; around two thirds were seen once. This sequence joins TRBV9 and TRBJ2-2, with 10 bases identical to TRBD2. Sequenced material: CD4+ T cells sorted from blood, taken at week 0. The sequence came from a human donor with alopecia areata. The CDR3 DNA reads as TGTGCCAGCAGCGTAGAGCTAGCGGGGGACGGGGAGCTGTTTTTT. Protein: CASSVELAGDGELFF.